The clone carrying this T cell receptor beta chain was observed a few times. The entry originates in a study of graft-versus-host responses after intestinal transplantation. Study overall: Multivisceral, liver-intestinal, or isolated intestinal transplants were received by the recipients. Tacrolimus plus steroids were given to all recipients for around three years, preceded by anti-thymocyte globulin induction.

Some clones are missing from TCRdb's copy, which holds only in-frame ones; the method was immunoSEQ multiplex PCR. Of about 14,000 clones in the sample, 25% to 30% were seen once. The CDR3 totals 15 residues. V lost 5 bases, J lost 9 bases, and 10 bases stayed unmatched. From germline, CDR1 is MNHEY and CDR2 SVGAGI. The TCR originated in a human patient who received an intestinal transplant. Sequenced material: alloreactive CD4+ T cells from a mixed lymphocyte reaction culture, taken before intestinal transplant. Noted subset: CFSE-low proliferating T cells sorted from approximately 6-day pre-transplant mixed lymphocyte reaction (GvH or HvG direction). The J gene is TRBJ2-1, the V gene TRBV6-5; TRBD2 agrees at 10 bases. CDR3 in amino acids: CASSPQRGGSGEQFF. The CDR3 DNA reads as TGTGCCAGCAGTCCCCAGCGGGGGGGTAGTGGTGAGCAGTTCTTC.